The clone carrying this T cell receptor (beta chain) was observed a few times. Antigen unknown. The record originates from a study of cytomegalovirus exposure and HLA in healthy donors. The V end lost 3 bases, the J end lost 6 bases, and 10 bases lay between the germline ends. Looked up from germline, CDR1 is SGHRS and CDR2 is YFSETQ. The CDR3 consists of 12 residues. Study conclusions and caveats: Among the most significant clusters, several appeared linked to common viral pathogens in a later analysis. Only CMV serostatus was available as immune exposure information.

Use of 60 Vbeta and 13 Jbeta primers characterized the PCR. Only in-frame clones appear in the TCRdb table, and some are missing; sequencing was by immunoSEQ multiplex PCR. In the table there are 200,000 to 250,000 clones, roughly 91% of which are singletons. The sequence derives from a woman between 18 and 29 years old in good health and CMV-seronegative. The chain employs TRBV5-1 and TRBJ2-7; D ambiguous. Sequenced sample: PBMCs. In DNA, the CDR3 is TGCGCCAGCAGCTACCGAAGTAGCGAGCAGTACTTC. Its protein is CASSYRSSEQYF.